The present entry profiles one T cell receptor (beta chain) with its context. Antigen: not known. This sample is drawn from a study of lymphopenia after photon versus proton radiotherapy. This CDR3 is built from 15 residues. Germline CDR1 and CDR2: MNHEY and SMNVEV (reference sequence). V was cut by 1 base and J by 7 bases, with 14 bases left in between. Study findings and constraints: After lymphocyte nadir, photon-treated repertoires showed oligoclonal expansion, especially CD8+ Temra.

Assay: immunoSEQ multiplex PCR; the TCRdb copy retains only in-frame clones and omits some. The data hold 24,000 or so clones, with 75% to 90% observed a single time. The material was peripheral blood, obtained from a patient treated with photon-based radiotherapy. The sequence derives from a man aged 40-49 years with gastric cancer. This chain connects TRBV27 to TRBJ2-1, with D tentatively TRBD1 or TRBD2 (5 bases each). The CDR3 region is CASSLLSPGRNEQFF. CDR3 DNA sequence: TGTGCCAGCAGTTTATTGTCCCCGGGGCGGAATGAGCAGTTCTTC.